Presented here are 23 T cell receptor beta chains from one specimen sequenced in a study of cytomegalovirus exposure and HLA in healthy donors. Researchers ran the PCR with 60 Vbeta and 13 Jbeta primers. Generated by immunoSEQ multiplex PCR, the TCRdb table keeps only in-frame clones and is missing some. The data contain about 190,000 clones, about three quarters of them singletons. Sequenced material: PBMCs. All receptors derive from a woman between 25 and 40 years old in good health and CMV-seropositive.

This clone showed up just once. This chain links TRBV7-2 with TRBJ2-1, with 11 positions matching TRBD2. Germline CDR1 is SGHTA and CDR2 is FQGNSA. The CDR3 spans 17 residues. With 1 base clipped from V and 7 bases from J, the junction kept 9 bases outside the gene matches. CDR3 loop: CASSLVPTSGVRNEQFF. For the CDR3, the DNA is TGTGCCAGCAGCTTAGTCCCGACTAGCGGGGTTAGGAATGAGCAGTTCTTC. Combining the CDR3 with reference TRBV7-2 and TRBJ2-1 gives the whole variable domain GAGVSQSPSNKVTEKGKDVELRCDPISGHTALYWYRQSLGQGLEFLIYFQGNSAPDKSGLPSDRFSAERTGGSVSTLTIQRTQQEDSAVYLCASSLVPTSGVRNEQFFGPGTRLTVL.

This rearrangement joins TRBV7-9 to TRBJ2-5; tentative D call: TRBD2 (5 bases). CDR3 size: 15 residues. Looked up from germline, CDR1 is SEHNR and CDR2 is FQNEAQ (reference sequence). V shed 1 base and J shed 1 base, with 10 bases lying between them. The CDR3: CASSLGRAVQETQYF. In DNA, the CDR3 is TGTGCCAGCAGCTTAGGGCGGGCGGTCCAAGAGACCCAGTACTTC.

This sequence joins TRBV28 and TRBJ1-2; weak D call: TRBD1 (6 bases). Germline loops: CDR1 MDHEN, CDR2 SYDVKM. V lost 8 bases and J lost 6, with 22 bases in between. The CDR3 runs to 15 residues. The CDR3 loop reads CASGPGGLGLHGYTF. As DNA, the CDR3 is TGTGCCAGCGGCCCTGGGGGCCTAGGCCTTCATGGCTACACCTTC.

This rearrangement joins TRBV19 to TRBJ1-5; tentative D call: TRBD1 (5 bases). V lost 8 bases to trimming and J lost 4 bases, with 15 bases between them. The CDR3 is made up of 14 amino acids. Looked up from germline, CDR1 is LNHDA and CDR2 is SQIVND (reference sequence). The CDR3 loop reads CASGSGYTNQPQHF. In DNA, the CDR3 is TGTGCCAGTGGATCAGGGTATACGAATCAGCCCCAGCATTTT. The full variable domain, in which reference TRBV19 and TRBJ1-5 provide the parts outside the CDR3, is DGGITQSPKYLFRKEGQNVTLSCEQNLNHDAMYWYRQDPGQGLRLIYYSQIVNDFQKGDIAEGYSVSREKKESFPLTVTSAQKNPTAFYLCASGSGYTNQPQHFGDGTRLSIL.

The chain recombines TRBV6-5 with TRBJ2-7; 8 positions match TRBD1. This CDR3 has 13 residues. Trimming took 4 bases from V and 5 from J; bases not matched to a gene: 4. Germline CDR1 reads MNHEY; CDR2 reads SVGAGI. The CDR3 sequence: CASSFAGGHEQYF. Written as DNA, the CDR3 is TGTGCCAGCAGTTTTGCAGGGGGCCACGAGCAGTACTTC.

Regarding this clone: Other DNA sequences from this sample encode an identical CDR3 as well. J is TRBJ1-5 and V is TRBV6-6; possible D gene TRBD1, 6 bases. Germline V gives CDR1 MNHNY, CDR2 SVGAGI (reference sequence). This CDR3 comprises 13 residues. V lost 2 bases to trimming and J lost 4 bases, with 6 bases between them. CDR3 loop: CASSYQGNQPQHF. As DNA, the CDR3 is TGTGCCAGCAGTTACCAGGGGAATCAGCCCCAGCATTTT.

This sequence joins TRBV6-6 and TRBJ1-5, with TRBD1 as a possible D gene (6 bases). This CDR3 spans 16 amino acids. With 0 bases removed from V and 1 base from J, the gap between germline ends came to 10 bases. Germline loops: CDR1 MNHNY, CDR2 SVGAGI (reference sequence). The CDR3 DNA follows: TGTGCCAGCAGTTACTCAACAGGGTACAGCAATCAGCCCCAGCATTTT. This translates into CASSYSTGYSNQPQHF.

The genes are TRBV5-1 and TRBJ2-1, with 10 bases that match TRBD2. Germline lookup yields CDR1 SGHRS and CDR2 YFSETQ. V gave up 0 bases and J gave up 5 bases; unmatched junction bases: 2. The CDR3 spans 15 residues. The CDR3 protein is CASSLVLAGDNEQFF. The CDR3 DNA reads as TGCGCCAGCAGCTTGGTGCTAGCGGGAGACAATGAGCAGTTCTTC. Filled out from reference TRBV5-1 and TRBJ2-1, the complete variable domain reads KAGVTQTPRYLIKTRGQQVTLSCSPISGHRSVSWYQQTPGQGLQFLFEYFSETQRNKGNFPGRFSGRQFSNSRSEMNVSTLELGDSALYLCASSLVLAGDNEQFFGPGTRLTVL.

The V and J genes are TRBV7-3 and TRBJ2-3; 7 bases agree with TRBD2. The CDR3 runs 16 residues. Germline assignment: CDR1 SGHTA and CDR2 FQGTGA. With V trimmed by 1 base and J by 0 bases, 4 bases remained unmatched. The CDR3 sequence is CASSLNPGGSTDTQYF. In DNA, the CDR3 is TGTGCCAGCAGCTTAAACCCGGGGGGTAGCACAGATACGCAGTATTTT.

This clone was observed a handful of times. J is TRBJ2-2 and V is TRBV5-4; weak D call: TRBD1 (5 bases). This CDR3 comprises 15 residues. V was trimmed by 0 bases and J by 5 bases, leaving 11 bases between them. Germline V gene sequence: CDR1 SGHNT, CDR2 YYREEE (reference sequence). CDR3 in DNA: TGTGCCAGCAGCTTGGATAAAAGGGGTACCGGGGAGCTGTTTTTT. This translates into CASSLDKRGTGELFF.

The V gene is TRBV7-3, the J gene TRBJ1-2; 10 bases agree with TRBD1. This CDR3 is 13 amino acids long. Trimming at V came to 4 bases and at J to 6 bases, leaving 2 bases not matched to a gene. Germline CDR1 and CDR2: SGHTA and FQGTGA. CDR3 sequence (DNA): TGTGCCAGCAGCTGGACAGGGGGTCATGGCTACACCTTC. This sequence encodes CASSWTGGHGYTF.

This sequence joins TRBV4-1 and TRBJ2-7, with a weak D call TRBD2 (6 bases). Germline assignment: CDR1 MGHRA and CDR2 YSYEKL. The CDR3 extends over 15 amino acids. The V and J ends lost 2 bases and 0 bases respectively, with 11 bases between them. The CDR3 DNA reads as TGCGCCAGCAGCCAAAACCCGGGACTCTCCTACGAGCAGTACTTC. Its protein product is CASSQNPGLSYEQYF.

The genes are TRBV5-4 and TRBJ2-3; weak D call: TRBD1 (6 bases). CDR1 and CDR2 from the germline V gene are SGHNT and YYREEE (reference sequence). V shed 4 bases and J shed 4 bases, with 16 bases lying between them. This CDR3 is built from 15 residues. DNA for the CDR3: TGTGCCAGCAGCCCCAGGGGCGGAGACGCAGATACGCAGTATTTT. Translating it yields CASSPRGGDADTQYF. Drawing the rest from reference TRBV5-4 and TRBJ2-3, the complete variable domain is ETGVTQSPTHLIKTRGQQVTLRCSSQSGHNTVSWYQQALGQGPQFIFQYYREEENGRGNFPPRFSGLQFPNYSSELNVNALELDDSALYLCASSPRGGDADTQYFGPGTRLTVL.

Only a few counts were recorded for this clone. This sequence joins TRBV25-1 and TRBJ2-2, with a weak D call TRBD1 (5 bases). CDR1 and CDR2 from the germline V gene are MGHDK and SYGVNS. This CDR3 spans 15 amino acids. Trimming cost V 7 bases and J 0 bases, with 12 bases left between them. In DNA form, the CDR3 reads TGTGCCAGCACCTATCAGGGCACGAACACCGGGGAGCTGTTTTTT. Translating it yields CASTYQGTNTGELFF.

The chain combines TRBV7-7 with TRBJ2-7; possible D gene TRBD2, 6 bases. Germline V CDR1 and CDR2: SSHAT, FNYEAQ (reference sequence). V gave up 1 base and J gave up 3 bases, with 7 bases separating them. The CDR3 loop spans 13 amino acids. The CDR3 DNA follows: TGTGCCAGCAGCTTAGAGGAGGGCTACGAGCAGTACTTC. This codes for CASSLEEGYEQYF.

The chain joins TRBV11-2 to TRBJ1-4; 10 bases fit TRBD1. CDR1 and CDR2 (germline): SGHAT, FQNNGV. The CDR3 totals 17 residues. The V segment lost 2 bases and the J segment 6 bases; nucleotides outside the gene matches: 9. CDR3 in DNA: TGTGCCAGCAGCTTAAGGGGTACCGGGACAGGGGATGAAAAACTGTTTTTT. Its protein product is CASSLRGTGTGDEKLFF.

The DNA of the CDR3 is TGTGCCAGCAAATCCTCGGGGGAAAATGGCTACACCTTC. Translation gives CASKSSGENGYTF. The rearrangement joins TRBV28 to TRBJ1-2, with D possibly matching TRBD1 (5 bases). Germline V gene lookup returns CDR1 MDHEN and CDR2 SYDVKM. Trimming left V 7 bases short and J 6 bases short, with 15 bases between. The CDR3 sequence is 13 residues long.

CDR3 coding DNA: TGTGCCAGCAGCTTAGTTCAGGAAAATAATTCACCCCTCCACTTT. It specifies CASSLVQENNSPLHF. The rearrangement links TRBV13 to TRBJ1-6; D remains unclear. The ends were cut back, 1 base at V and 5 bases at J, with 9 bases in the middle. The length of the CDR3 is 15 residues. CDR1 is PRHDT, CDR2 FYEKMQ, per germline (reference sequence).

Comments on this clone: Other DNA sequences from this sample encode an identical CDR3 as well. The genes are TRBV7-8 and TRBJ2-7; D ambiguous. Germline assignment: CDR1 SGHVS and CDR2 FQNEAQ. The length of the CDR3 is 11 residues. Trimming pared 4 bases from V and 2 bases from J, leaving 3 bases between. CDR3 loop: CASSYTYEQYF. The CDR3 coding sequence is TGTGCCAGCAGCTATACCTACGAGCAGTACTTC.

V usage is TRBV4-2 and J usage is TRBJ2-4; 10 nucleotides match TRBD2. This CDR3 is built from 15 residues. The trim removed 4 bases at V and 9 bases at J, leaving 9 bases unmatched. Germline CDR1 reads LGHNA; CDR2 reads YNFKEQ. The CDR3 region is CASSPQRGGIVIQYF. The DNA for the CDR3 is TGTGCCAGCAGCCCCCAGCGGGGGGGCATTGTCATTCAGTACTTC.

The V call is TRBV18, the J call TRBJ1-1; D remains unclear. This CDR3 spans 15 amino acids. Germline V gives CDR1 KGHSH, CDR2 LQKENI. V lost 7 bases to trimming and J lost 1 base, with 16 bases between them. CDR3 residues: CASLVTAHQNTEAFF. In nucleotides, the CDR3 is TGTGCCAGCTTGGTTACAGCTCATCAGAACACTGAAGCTTTCTTT. Filled out from reference TRBV18 and TRBJ1-1, the complete variable domain reads NAGVMQNPRHLVRRRGQEARLRCSPMKGHSHVYWYRQLPEEGLKFMVYLQKENIIDESGMPKERFSAEFPKEGPSILRIQQVVRGDSAAYFCASLVTAHQNTEAFFGQGTRLTVV.

In this sample, this clone turned up a few times. The rearrangement links TRBV5-1 to TRBJ2-4; D perhaps matches TRBD2 (6 bases). Germline-derived CDR1 and CDR2 are SGHRS and YFSETQ. CDR3 length equals 16 residues. With 0 bases removed from V and 0 bases from J, the gap between germline ends came to 10 bases. The CDR3 loop reads CASSLGGVLAKNIQYF. In DNA form, the CDR3 reads TGCGCCAGCAGCTTGGGGGGGGTACTAGCCAAAAACATTCAGTACTTC.

The J gene is TRBJ1-2, the V gene TRBV19; TRBD1 agrees at 8 bases. The CDR3 runs 12 residues. With 8 bases clipped from V and 7 bases from J, the junction kept 6 bases outside the gene matches. Germline-derived CDR1 and CDR2 are LNHDA and SQIVND (reference sequence). CDR3 sequence: CASGGTGGGYTF. In DNA form, the CDR3 reads TGTGCCAGTGGAGGGACAGGAGGTGGCTACACCTTC. Full variable domain (rest looked up from reference TRBV19 and TRBJ1-2): DGGITQSPKYLFRKEGQNVTLSCEQNLNHDAMYWYRQDPGQGLRLIYYSQIVNDFQKGDIAEGYSVSREKKESFPLTVTSAQKNPTAFYLCASGGTGGGYTFGSGTRLTVV.